The clone carrying this T cell receptor beta chain was seen many times. Antigen unknown. From the reads, TCRdb called clonotypes with MiXCR, one entry per CDR3 protein. The sample contains roughly 200,000 distinct CDR3 sequences, 8.5% to 10% of which appear only once. Per the germline V gene, CDR1 is SGHVS and CDR2 is FQNEAQ. The germline V and J ends were trimmed by 1 base and 8 bases, with 12 bases remaining between them. The CDR3 spans 14 residues. The data were obtained in a study of T cell repertoires in cytomegalovirus infection. Study in general: Indications came from public TCR beta signatures; they pointed to CMV infection and to a matching HLA type.

General study findings and limits: In two of eight donors, the top clonotype was HLA-C-restricted CMV-specific. Carriers of CMV plus the relevant HLA were identified by cumulative public TCR beta family frequency.

The TCR comes from a human donor in good health (CMV status not recorded). Some clones in this sample may be carry-over from other donors' samples. The chain carries TRBV7-8 and TRBJ1-5; D is undetermined. Sequenced input: PBMCs. CDR3 bases: TGTGCCAGCAGCTTAGGTCGGGCGGGAGAGCCCCAGCATTTT. Encoded protein: CASSLGRAGEPQHF.